This T cell receptor (beta chain) was recorded in a study of OX40 agonist ivuxolimab in advanced cancers. The method was immunoSEQ multiplex PCR; TCRdb's version includes in-frame clones alone and lacks a portion of them. The sample has about 30,000 clones, just over 90% seen once. The CDR3 has 16 amino acids. Germline CDR1 is WNHNN and CDR2 is SYGVQD (reference sequence). V gave up 0 bases and J gave up 6 bases, with 14 bases separating them. The chain recombines TRBV10-1 with TRBJ2-2; D not certain. This TCR was sampled from an adult with an advanced solid tumor such as melanoma, head and neck, liver or kidney cancer. The input for sequencing was CD4+ or CD8+ T cells sorted from blood, taken in a trial of the OX40 agonist ivuxolimab. Written as DNA, the CDR3 is TGCGCCAGCAGTGAGTCGAGGTTCCTTAGTGCCGGGGAGCTGTTTTTT. As protein: CASSESRFLSAGELFF.